This T cell receptor beta chain was captured in a study of blood T cell repertoires in COVID-19. Study-level background: Sites across the United States, Italy and Spain contributed samples from acute and convalescent COVID-19. Sources were T cells, B-cell-depleted T cells, or PBMCs; the material itself was cDNA or gDNA.

Seattle cases were enrolled at active infection and followed longitudinally. CDR3 size: 12 residues. Germline CDR1 and CDR2: SGHRS and YFSETQ. Trimming took off 10 bases at V and 5 bases at J, with 15 bases between the two ends. Original processing notes: Estimation of nucleated cell counts was performed using reference gene primer amplification. The repertoire was sequenced with immunoSEQ multiplex PCR; TCRdb's copy has only in-frame clones and lacks some. That table furnishes V, J and clone size, whereas the DNA furnished D and trimming. This sample carries under 350,000 clones, under 90% of them seen once, and the ten largest clones take 1.5% to 2%.

Sample: peripheral blood. The chain has TRBV5-1 and TRBJ2-5, with a tentative D call TRBD1 (6 bases). The receptor comes from a woman aged 30 to 39 with COVID-19, enrolled during active disease. CDR3 coding DNA: TGCGCCCCCCGGGGAAGGGGGGAGACCCAGTACTTC. Translation gives CAPRGRGETQYF.